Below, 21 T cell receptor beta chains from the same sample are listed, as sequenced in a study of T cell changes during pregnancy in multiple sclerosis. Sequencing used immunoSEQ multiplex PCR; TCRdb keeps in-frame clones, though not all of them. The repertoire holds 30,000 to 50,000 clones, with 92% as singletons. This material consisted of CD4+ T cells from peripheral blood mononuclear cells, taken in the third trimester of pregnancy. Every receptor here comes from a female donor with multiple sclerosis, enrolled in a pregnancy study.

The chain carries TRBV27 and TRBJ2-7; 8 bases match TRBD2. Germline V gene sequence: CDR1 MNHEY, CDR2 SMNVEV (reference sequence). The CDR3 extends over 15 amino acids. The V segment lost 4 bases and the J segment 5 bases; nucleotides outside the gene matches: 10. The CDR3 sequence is CASSSTGLGSHEQYF. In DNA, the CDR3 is TGTGCCAGCAGTTCCACGGGACTAGGTTCCCACGAGCAGTACTTC.

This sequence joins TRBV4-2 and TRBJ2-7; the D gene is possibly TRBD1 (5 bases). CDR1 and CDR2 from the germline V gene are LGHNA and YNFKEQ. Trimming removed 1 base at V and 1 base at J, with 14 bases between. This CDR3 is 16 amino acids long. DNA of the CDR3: TGTGCCAGCAGCCAAGCGGCCGACGCAGGGTCCTACGAGCAGTACTTC. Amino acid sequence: CASSQAADAGSYEQYF.

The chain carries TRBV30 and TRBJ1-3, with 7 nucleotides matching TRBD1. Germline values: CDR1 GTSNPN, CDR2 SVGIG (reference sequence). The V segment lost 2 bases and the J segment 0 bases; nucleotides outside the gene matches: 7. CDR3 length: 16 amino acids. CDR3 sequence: CAWSPRGANSGNTIYF. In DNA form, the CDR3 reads TGTGCCTGGAGTCCCAGGGGGGCCAACTCTGGAAACACCATATATTTT. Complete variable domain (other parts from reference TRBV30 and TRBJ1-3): SQTIHQWPATLVQPVGSPLSLECTVEGTSNPNLYWYRQAAGRGLQLLFYSVGIGQISSEVPQNLSASRPQDRQFILSSKKLLLSDSGFYLCAWSPRGANSGNTIYFGEGSWLTVV.

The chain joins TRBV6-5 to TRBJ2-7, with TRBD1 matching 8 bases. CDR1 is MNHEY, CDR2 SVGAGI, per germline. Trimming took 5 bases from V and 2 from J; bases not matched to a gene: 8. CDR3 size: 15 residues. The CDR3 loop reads CASSRGTGGTYEQYF. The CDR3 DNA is TGTGCCAGCAGTCGCGGGACAGGTGGGACCTACGAGCAGTACTTC.

The CDR3, as DNA: TGTGCCAGCAGCTTGGGATTAGCGGGAGGGCCGAGAACAGATACGCAGTATTTT. Amino acid sequence: CASSLGLAGGPRTDTQYF. The J gene is TRBJ2-3, the V gene TRBV5-4; 11 positions match TRBD2. V lost 0 bases, J lost 3 bases, and 9 bases stayed unmatched. Looked up from germline, CDR1 is SGHNT and CDR2 is YYREEE (reference sequence). The CDR3 is made up of 18 amino acids.

Written as DNA, the CDR3 is TGTGCCAGCAGTTTTAGGGCAGGGGGAAGTGAAAAACTGTTTTTT. Its translation is CASSFRAGGSEKLFF. The chain carries TRBV27 and TRBJ1-4; 7 bases map to TRBD1. The CDR3 covers 15 residues. Trimming took 3 bases from V and 7 from J; bases not matched to a gene: 8. Germline CDR1 and CDR2: MNHEY and SMNVEV (reference sequence).

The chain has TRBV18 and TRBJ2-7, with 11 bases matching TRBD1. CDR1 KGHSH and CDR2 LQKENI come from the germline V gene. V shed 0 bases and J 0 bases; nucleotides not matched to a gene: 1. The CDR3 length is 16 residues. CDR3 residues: CASSPPGTGGSYEQYF. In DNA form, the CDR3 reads TGTGCCAGCTCACCACCCGGGACAGGGGGCTCCTACGAGCAGTACTTC.

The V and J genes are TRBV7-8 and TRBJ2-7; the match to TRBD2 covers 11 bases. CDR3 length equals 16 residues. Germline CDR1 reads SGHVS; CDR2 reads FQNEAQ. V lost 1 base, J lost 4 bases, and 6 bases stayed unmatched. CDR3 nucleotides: TGTGCCAGCAGCTTAGAGTCCCTAGCGGGAGGTTACGAGCAGTACTTC. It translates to CASSLESLAGGYEQYF.

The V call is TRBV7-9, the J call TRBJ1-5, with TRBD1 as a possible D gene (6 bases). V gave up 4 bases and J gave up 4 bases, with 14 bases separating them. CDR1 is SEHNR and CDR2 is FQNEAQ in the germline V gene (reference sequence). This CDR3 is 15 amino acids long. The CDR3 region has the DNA TGTGCCAGCAGCTACCAGGGGAATGGAAATCAGCCCCAGCATTTT. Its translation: CASSYQGNGNQPQHF.

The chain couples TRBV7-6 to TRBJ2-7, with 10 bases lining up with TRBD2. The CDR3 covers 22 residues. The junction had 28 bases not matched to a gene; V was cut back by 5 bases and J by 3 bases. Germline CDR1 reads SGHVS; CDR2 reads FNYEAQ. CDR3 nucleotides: TGTGCCAGCAGCCCAGTGGGCTATCCGACAGCGGGAGGGCCGAACTCCTACTACGAGCAGTACTTC. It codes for CASSPVGYPTAGGPNSYYEQYF.

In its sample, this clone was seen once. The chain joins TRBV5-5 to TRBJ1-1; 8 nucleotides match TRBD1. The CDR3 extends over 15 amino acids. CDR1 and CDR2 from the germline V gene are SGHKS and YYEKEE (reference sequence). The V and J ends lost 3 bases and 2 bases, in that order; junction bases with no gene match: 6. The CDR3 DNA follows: TGTGCCAGCAGCTGGGGGACAGGCCGAAACACTGAAGCTTTCTTT. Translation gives CASSWGTGRNTEAFF.

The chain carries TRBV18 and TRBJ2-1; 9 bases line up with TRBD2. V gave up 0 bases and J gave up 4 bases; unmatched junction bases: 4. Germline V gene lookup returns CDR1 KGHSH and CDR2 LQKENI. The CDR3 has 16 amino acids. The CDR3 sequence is CASSPPSGSEYNEQFF. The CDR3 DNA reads TGTGCCAGCTCACCACCTAGCGGGAGTGAGTACAATGAGCAGTTCTTC.

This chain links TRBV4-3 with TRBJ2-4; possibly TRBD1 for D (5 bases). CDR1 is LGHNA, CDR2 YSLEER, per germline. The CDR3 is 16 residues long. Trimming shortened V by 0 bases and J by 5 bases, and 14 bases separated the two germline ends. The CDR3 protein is CASSQDGPRGQNIQYF. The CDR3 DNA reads TGCGCCAGCAGCCAAGATGGTCCAAGGGGCCAAAACATTCAGTACTTC.

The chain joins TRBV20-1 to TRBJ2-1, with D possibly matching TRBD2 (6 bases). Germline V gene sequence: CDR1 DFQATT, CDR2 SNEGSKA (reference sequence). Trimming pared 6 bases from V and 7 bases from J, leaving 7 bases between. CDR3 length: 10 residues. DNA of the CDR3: TGCAGTGCCGGGGGTAATGAGCAGTTCTTC. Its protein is CSAGGNEQFF.

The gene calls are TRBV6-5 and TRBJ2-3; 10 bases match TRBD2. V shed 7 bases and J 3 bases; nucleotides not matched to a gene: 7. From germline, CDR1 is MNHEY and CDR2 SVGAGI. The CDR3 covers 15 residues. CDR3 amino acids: CASKSSGSVTDTQYF. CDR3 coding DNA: TGTGCCAGCAAATCTAGCGGGAGTGTAACAGATACGCAGTATTTT.

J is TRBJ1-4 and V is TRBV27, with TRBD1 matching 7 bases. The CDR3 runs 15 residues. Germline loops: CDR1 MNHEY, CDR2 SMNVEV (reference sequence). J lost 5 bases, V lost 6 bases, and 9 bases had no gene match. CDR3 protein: CASRLAGGRNEKLFF. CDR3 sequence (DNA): TGTGCCAGCAGACTTGCAGGGGGTAGGAATGAAAAACTGTTTTTT.

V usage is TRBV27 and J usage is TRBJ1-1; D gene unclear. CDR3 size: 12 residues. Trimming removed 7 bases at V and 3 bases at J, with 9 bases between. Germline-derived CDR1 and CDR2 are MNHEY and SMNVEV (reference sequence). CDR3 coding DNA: TGTGCCAGCACCGACTGGTACACTGAAGCTTTCTTT. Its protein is CASTDWYTEAFF.

Here the CDR3 DNA reads TGTGCCAGCAGCTCGGGGACTACAAGCTCCTACGAGCAGTACTTC. It translates to CASSSGTTSSYEQYF. V and J are TRBV7-9 and TRBJ2-7, with 7 positions matching TRBD2. Germline V gene sequence: CDR1 SEHNR, CDR2 FQNEAQ (reference sequence). This CDR3 comprises 15 residues. V was clipped by 4 bases and J by 0 bases; unmatched bases: 6.

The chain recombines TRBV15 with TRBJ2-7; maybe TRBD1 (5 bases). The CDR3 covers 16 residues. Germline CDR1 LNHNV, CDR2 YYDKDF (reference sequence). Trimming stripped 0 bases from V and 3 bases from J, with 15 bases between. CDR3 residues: CATSRELGQRFYEQYF. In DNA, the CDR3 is TGTGCCACCAGCAGAGAGTTGGGGCAGAGATTCTACGAGCAGTACTTC. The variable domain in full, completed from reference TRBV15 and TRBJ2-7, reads DAMVIQNPRYQVTQFGKPVTLSCSQTLNHNVMYWYQQKSSQAPKLLFHYYDKDFNNEADTPDNFQSRRPNTSFCFLDIRSPGLGDTAMYLCATSRELGQRFYEQYFGPGTRLTVT.

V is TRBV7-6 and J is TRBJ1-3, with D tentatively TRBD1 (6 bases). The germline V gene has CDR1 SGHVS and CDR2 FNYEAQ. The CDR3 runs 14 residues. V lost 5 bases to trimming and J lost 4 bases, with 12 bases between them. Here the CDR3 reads CASSPGASGNTIYF. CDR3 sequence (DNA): TGTGCCAGCAGCCCAGGGGCTTCGGGAAACACCATATATTTT.

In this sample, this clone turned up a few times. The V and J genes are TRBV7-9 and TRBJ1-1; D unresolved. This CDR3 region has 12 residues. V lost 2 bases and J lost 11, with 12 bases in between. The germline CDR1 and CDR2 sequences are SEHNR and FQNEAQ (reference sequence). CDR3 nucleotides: TGTGCCAGCAGCTTAACGGGGTATCTGGCTTTCTTT. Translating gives CASSLTGYLAFF.